The clone carrying this T cell receptor (beta chain) was counted only a few times. Its target is not known. TCRdb passed the 5' RACE reads through MiXCR, listing each CDR3 protein once. The data hold approximately 550,000 distinct CDR3 sequences, with around 20% observed a single time. The germline gives CDR1 SGHRS, CDR2 YFSETQ. V was clipped by 3 bases and J by 13 bases, with 11 bases between them. This CDR3 is 11 amino acids long. This sample is drawn from a study of identical twins. Notes on the study in general: Invariant T cells like MAIT and iNKT could partly confound the zero-insertion analyses.

This sample also belongs to another study, concerning yellow fever vaccine responses in identical twins.

Input material: CD4+ T cells sorted from blood. The receptor was isolated from a woman between 18 and 30 years old in good health. The V and J genes are TRBV5-1 and TRBJ2-1, with D perhaps TRBD1 (6 bases). In nucleotides, the CDR3 is TGCGCCAGCAGCTCAGGACAGATTCAGTTCTTC. It translates to CASSSGQIQFF.